One sample yielded the 20 T cell receptor beta chains listed below, sequenced in a study of CD8+ T cells in alopecia areata (dated 2018 in TCRdb). Libraries were made using the immunoSEQ multiplex PCR assay. To provide template for TCR sequencing, every sample had RNA extracted and reverse transcribed into cDNA. TCRdb mirrors the immuneACCESS table, restricted to in-frame sequences. Some clones are absent from its copies; in checked studies, under half trace to an unresolved V gene, and the reason for the others is unknown. This sample has about 97,000 clones in its table, and approximately 42% of those were observed once. Jointly, the top ten make up roughly 1.3% of the sample. The sequenced sample was CD4+ T cells sorted from blood. These receptors came from a human donor with alopecia areata.

The gene calls are TRBV7-9 and TRBJ2-5; the D gene could be TRBD1 or TRBD2 (5 bases each). The ends were cut back, 1 base at V and 5 bases at J, with 8 bases in the middle. This CDR3 has 13 amino acids. The germline V gene has CDR1 SEHNR and CDR2 FQNEAQ (reference sequence). Here the CDR3 DNA reads TGTGCCAGCAGCTTAGGTGGGGGTGAGACCCAGTACTTC. It encodes CASSLGGGETQYF.

The V call is TRBV19, the J call TRBJ2-5; no firm D call. Trimming took 0 bases from V and 4 from J, leaving 9 bases between them. The CDR3 is 14 residues long. Germline V gene lookup returns CDR1 LNHDA and CDR2 SQIVND (reference sequence). The CDR3 here is CASSIELPAETQYF. Written as DNA, the CDR3 is TGTGCCAGTAGTATAGAACTCCCGGCAGAGACCCAGTACTTC.

The chain uses TRBV28 and TRBJ2-3, with D tentatively TRBD1 (6 bases). Germline CDR1 MDHEN, CDR2 SYDVKM. Between the trimmed V and J ends, which lost 8 bases and 3 bases, there was a span of 12 bases. The CDR3 runs 13 residues. The CDR3 DNA reads TGTGCCAGCGGACCAGGGGAGACAGATACGCAGTATTTT. Translation: CASGPGETDTQYF.

J is TRBJ2-7 and V is TRBV30; perhaps D is TRBD1 or TRBD2 (7 bases each). The CDR3 is 14 residues long. V lost 0 bases to trimming and J lost 1 base, with 10 bases between them. Germline lookup yields CDR1 GTSNPN and CDR2 SVGIG (reference sequence). DNA of the CDR3: TGTGCCTGGAGTGTGCAGGGGGGGTCCTACGAGCAGTACTTC. It specifies CAWSVQGGSYEQYF.

This rearrangement joins TRBV27 to TRBJ2-7, with a possible D match to TRBD2 (5 bases). This CDR3 has 15 amino acids. CDR1 and CDR2 from the germline V gene are MNHEY and SMNVEV (reference sequence). V lost 3 bases and J 2 bases, leaving 14 bases between the germline ends. The CDR3 coding sequence is TGTGCCAGCAGTTTCCAGGCGCTAGCTCCCTACGAGCAGTACTTC. Translated, it gives CASSFQALAPYEQYF.

The V gene is TRBV30, the J gene TRBJ1-1; a weak D match, TRBD1 (6 bases). Trimming took 3 bases from V and 4 from J, leaving 30 bases between them. Germline lookup yields CDR1 GTSNPN and CDR2 SVGIG (reference sequence). CDR3 length: 19 amino acids. Here the CDR3 DNA reads TGTGCCTGGAGAGGCCGATTCGGGGGGCGCGAGAGGTTCGGCACTGAAGCTTTCTTT. Protein: CAWRGRFGGRERFGTEAFF.

A few counts support this clone. The chain links TRBV30 to TRBJ1-1; no firm D call. The CDR3 length is 14 residues. In germline, CDR1 is GTSNPN, CDR2 SVGIG (reference sequence). V was pared by 3 bases and J by 5 bases, with 16 bases between. Here the CDR3 reads CAWSLSLSGTEAFF. The CDR3 bases are TGTGCCTGGAGCCTCTCACTAAGTGGTACTGAAGCTTTCTTT.

This clone was seen more than once but under ten times. The V call is TRBV7-9, the J call TRBJ1-1; D uncertain. Trimming took off 2 bases at V and 0 bases at J, with 7 bases between the two ends. Germline lookup yields CDR1 SEHNR and CDR2 FQNEAQ (reference sequence). The CDR3 is made up of 14 amino acids. The CDR3 spells CASSLTGMNTEAFF. CDR3 nucleotides: TGTGCCAGCAGCTTAACCGGGATGAACACTGAAGCTTTCTTT. The full variable domain, rest sourced from reference TRBV7-9 and TRBJ1-1, is DTGVSQNPRHKITKRGQNVTFRCDPISEHNRLYWYRQTLGQGPEFLTYFQNEAQLEKSRLLSDRFSAERPKGSFSTLEIQRTEQGDSAMYLCASSLTGMNTEAFFGQGTRLTVV.

This clone was observed once. Written as DNA, the CDR3 is TGTGCCAGCAGTTTCTCGCTAGCGGGAGTCGGAGAGACCCAGTACTTC. Protein product: CASSFSLAGVGETQYF. The V call is TRBV27, the J call TRBJ2-5, with 10 bases fitting TRBD2. Losses at the gene ends were 3 bases for V and 4 bases for J; bases not matched to a gene: 8. Germline CDR1 MNHEY, CDR2 SMNVEV (reference sequence). CDR3 length equals 16 residues.

This chain uses TRBV29-1 with TRBJ2-3; D tentatively reads TRBD1 or TRBD2 (5 bases each). CDR3 length equals 15 residues. With 1 base removed from V and 2 bases from J, the gap between germline ends came to 13 bases. Per the germline V gene, CDR1 is SQVTM and CDR2 is ANQGSEA. As DNA, the CDR3 is TGCAGCGTTGAAGTTAGAGGGGACCCCACAGATACGCAGTATTTT. Amino acid sequence: CSVEVRGDPTDTQYF.

The chain couples TRBV30 to TRBJ1-5; TRBD1 matches at 9 bases. After removal of 3 bases from V and 4 bases from J, the junction contained 7 bases not matched to a gene. The germline CDR1 and CDR2 sequences are GTSNPN and SVGIG (reference sequence). The CDR3 contains 15 residues. This CDR3 reads CAWSLQTGGNQPQHF. CDR3 bases: TGTGCCTGGAGCCTTCAGACAGGGGGGAATCAGCCCCAGCATTTT.

This clone was counted a few times. The V gene is TRBV6-6, the J gene TRBJ2-5; 7 bases match TRBD2. The CDR3 is made up of 13 amino acids. Germline loops: CDR1 MNHNY, CDR2 SVGAGI (reference sequence). J was trimmed by 5 bases and V by 5 bases; bases with no gene match: 5. The CDR3 loop reads CASSQLSGETQYF. The CDR3 DNA is TGTGCCAGCAGTCAACTTAGCGGGGAGACCCAGTACTTC.

Details on this clone: Within the sample, other DNA sequences also encode this same CDR3. The chain joins TRBV5-1 to TRBJ2-7, with D perhaps TRBD2 (6 bases). Germline V gene lookup returns CDR1 SGHRS and CDR2 YFSETQ. V lost 3 bases and J lost 7, with 11 bases in between. The CDR3 is 12 amino acids. The CDR3 DNA reads as TGCGCCAGCAGCTCGACGGGGGTAGAGCAGTACTTC. Residues: CASSSTGVEQYF.

This clone has a handful of counts. The chain employs TRBV4-3 and TRBJ2-7; 7 positions match TRBD1. The CDR3 runs 15 residues. V was pared by 3 bases and J by 3 bases, with 8 bases of the junction left unmatched. Germline lookup yields CDR1 LGHNA and CDR2 YSLEER. The CDR3 loop is CASSHTDRTSYEQYF. For the CDR3, the DNA is TGCGCCAGCAGCCATACGGACAGGACCAGCTACGAGCAGTACTTC.

This clone was counted a few times. The genes are TRBV7-2 and TRBJ1-5; 7 bases match TRBD1. The CDR3 consists of 13 residues. CDR1 and CDR2 from the germline V gene are SGHTA and FQGNSA. V lost 5 bases, J lost 7 bases, and 5 bases stayed unmatched. CDR3 region: CASSIRGEQPQHF. The CDR3 DNA reads as TGTGCCAGCAGCATCAGGGGGGAGCAGCCCCAGCATTTT.

The chain joins TRBV5-1 to TRBJ1-5; D perhaps matches TRBD1 (6 bases). This CDR3 is built from 15 residues. Trimming removed 5 bases from V and 6 bases from J, with 18 bases in between. CDR1 and CDR2 from the germline V gene are SGHRS and YFSETQ. Here the CDR3 DNA reads TGCGCCAGCAGTCATCTCACCGGGACATGTCAGCCCCAGCATTTT. Translating gives CASSHLTGTCQPQHF.

V is TRBV29-1 and J is TRBJ2-3; TRBD2 matches 7 bases. The V and J ends lost 7 bases and 1 base, in that order; junction bases with no gene match: 5. The CDR3 is 13 amino acids. Germline loops: CDR1 SQVTM, CDR2 ANQGSEA. CDR3 nucleotide sequence: TGCAGCGCTAGAGCGGGACGCACAGATACGCAGTATTTT. It yields the protein CSARAGRTDTQYF.

This chain links TRBV7-6 with TRBJ1-2; D not certain. The V end lost 0 bases, the J end lost 8 bases, and 10 bases lay between the germline ends. The CDR3 is 13 residues long. Per germline, CDR1 SGHVS and CDR2 FNYEAQ. The CDR3: CASSLAGVGGYTF. CDR3 nucleotides: TGTGCCAGCAGCTTAGCTGGGGTAGGCGGCTACACCTTC.

The gene calls are TRBV5-1 and TRBJ2-6; D unresolved. The ends were cut back, 0 bases at V and 4 bases at J, with 8 bases in the middle. This CDR3 is built from 15 residues. Germline CDR1 SGHRS, CDR2 YFSETQ. The CDR3 spells CASSLVWSGANVLTF. DNA of the CDR3: TGCGCCAGCAGCTTGGTGTGGTCCGGGGCCAACGTCCTGACTTTC.

The sample holds a few counts of this clone. V and J are TRBV19 and TRBJ2-7; a weak D match, TRBD1 (5 bases). This CDR3 comprises 14 residues. Germline V CDR1 and CDR2: LNHDA, SQIVND (reference sequence). V dropped 4 bases and J dropped 3 bases, with 13 bases sitting between them. CDR3 bases: TGTGCCAGTAGTACGGCAGGGCATAGCTACGAGCAGTACTTC. This gives the protein CASSTAGHSYEQYF.